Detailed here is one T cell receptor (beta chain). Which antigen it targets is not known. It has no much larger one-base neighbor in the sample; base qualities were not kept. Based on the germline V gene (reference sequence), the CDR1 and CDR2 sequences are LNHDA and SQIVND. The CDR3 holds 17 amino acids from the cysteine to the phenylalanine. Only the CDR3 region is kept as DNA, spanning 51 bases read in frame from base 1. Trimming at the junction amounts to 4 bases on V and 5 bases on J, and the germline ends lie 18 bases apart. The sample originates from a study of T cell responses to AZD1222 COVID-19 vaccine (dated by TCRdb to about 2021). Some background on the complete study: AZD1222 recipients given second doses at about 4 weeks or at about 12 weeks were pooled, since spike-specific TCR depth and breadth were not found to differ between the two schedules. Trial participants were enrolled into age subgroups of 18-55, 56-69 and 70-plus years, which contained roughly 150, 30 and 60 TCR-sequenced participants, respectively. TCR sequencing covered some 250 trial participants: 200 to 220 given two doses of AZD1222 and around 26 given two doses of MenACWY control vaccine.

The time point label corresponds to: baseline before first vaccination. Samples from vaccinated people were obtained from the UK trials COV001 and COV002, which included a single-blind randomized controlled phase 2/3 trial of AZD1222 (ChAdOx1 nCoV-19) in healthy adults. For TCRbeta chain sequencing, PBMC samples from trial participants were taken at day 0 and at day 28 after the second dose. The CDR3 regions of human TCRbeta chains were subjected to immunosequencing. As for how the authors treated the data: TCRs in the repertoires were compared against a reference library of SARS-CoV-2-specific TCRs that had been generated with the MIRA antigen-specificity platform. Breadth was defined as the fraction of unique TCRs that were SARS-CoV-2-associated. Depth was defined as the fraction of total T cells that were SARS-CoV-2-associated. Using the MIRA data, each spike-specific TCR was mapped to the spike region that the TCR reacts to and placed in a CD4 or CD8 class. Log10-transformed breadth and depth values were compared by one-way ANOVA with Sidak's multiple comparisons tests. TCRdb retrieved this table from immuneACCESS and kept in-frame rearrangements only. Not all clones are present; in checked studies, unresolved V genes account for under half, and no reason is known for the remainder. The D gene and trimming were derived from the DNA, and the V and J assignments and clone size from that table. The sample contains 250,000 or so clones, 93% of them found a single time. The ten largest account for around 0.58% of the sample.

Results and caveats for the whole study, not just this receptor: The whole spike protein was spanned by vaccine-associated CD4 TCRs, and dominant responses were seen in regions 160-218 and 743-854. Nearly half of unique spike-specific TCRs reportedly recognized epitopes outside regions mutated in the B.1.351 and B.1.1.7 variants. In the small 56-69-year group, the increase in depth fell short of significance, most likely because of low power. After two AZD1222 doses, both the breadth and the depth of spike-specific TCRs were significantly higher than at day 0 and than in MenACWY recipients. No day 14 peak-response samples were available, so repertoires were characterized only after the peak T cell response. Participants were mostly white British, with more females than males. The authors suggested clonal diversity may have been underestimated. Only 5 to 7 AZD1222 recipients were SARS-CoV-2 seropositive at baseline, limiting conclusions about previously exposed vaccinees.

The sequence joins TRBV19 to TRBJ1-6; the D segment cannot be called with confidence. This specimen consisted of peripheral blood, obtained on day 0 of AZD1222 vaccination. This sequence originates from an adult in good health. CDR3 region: CASSRTSEGGNNSPLHF. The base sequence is TGTGCCAGTAGTAGAACAAGCGAGGGCGGTAATAATTCACCCCTCCACTTT. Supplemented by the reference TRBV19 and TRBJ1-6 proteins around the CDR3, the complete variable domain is DGGITQSPKYLFRKEGQNVTLSCEQNLNHDAMYWYRQDPGQGLRLIYYSQIVNDFQKGDIAEGYSVSREKKESFPLTVTSAQKNPTAFYLCASSRTSEGGNNSPLHFGNGTRLTVT.